The 9 T cell receptor beta chains below come from one sample, sequenced in a study of CD8 T cells in ankylosing spondylitis. Study-level points and caveats: Roughly eight highly homologous variants made up a TCR beta motif that seemed to typify ankylosing spondylitis blood.

Which antigens these TCRs recognize remains unknown. MiXCR, applied by TCRdb to the 5' RACE reads, yields one record per CDR3 protein. Of over 600,000 distinct CDR3 sequences listed, 15% to 20% are singletons. Material for sequencing was blood, either unsorted or a sorted T cell fraction (not recorded which). The source of these receptors is a male donor with ankylosing spondylitis.

This chain uses TRBV29-1 with TRBJ2-2; D unclear. V was shortened by 7 bases and J by 1 base, with 7 bases between the two germline ends. This CDR3 spans 12 amino acids. Germline V gives CDR1 SQVTM, CDR2 ANQGSEA. CDR3 region: CSAVVNTGELFF. DNA of the CDR3: TGCAGCGCTGTAGTGAACACCGGGGAGCTGTTTTTT.

The chain employs TRBV4-1 and TRBJ2-7; 8 positions agree with TRBD2. Germline V gene sequence: CDR1 MGHRA, CDR2 YSYEKL. The CDR3 extends over 14 amino acids. The J segment lost 3 bases and the V segment lost 3 bases, leaving 4 bases of the junction unmatched. The CDR3, as DNA: TGCGCCAGCAGCCATGGGGCGGGGGGCTACGAGCAGTACTTC. Its translation is CASSHGAGGYEQYF.

A few counts support this clonotype. V and J are TRBV5-1 and TRBJ2-7; 8 bases line up with TRBD1. CDR1 is SGHRS and CDR2 is YFSETQ in the germline V gene. V lost 4 bases to trimming and J lost 0 bases; unmatched junction nucleotides: 9. This CDR3 contains 16 residues. CDR3 sequence: CASSPDPTGVSYEQYF. DNA for the CDR3: TGCGCCAGCAGCCCAGATCCGACAGGGGTCTCCTACGAGCAGTACTTC.

This clonotype was seen only a few times. The V gene is TRBV12-3 or TRBV12-4, the J gene TRBJ2-2; D is unclear. V was clipped by 6 bases and J by 3 bases, with 8 bases between them. The CDR3 consists of 13 residues. DNA for the CDR3: TGTGCCAGCAGGGCGCGGTACACCGGGGAGCTGTTTTTT. It is translated as CASRARYTGELFF.

The V call is TRBV12-3 or TRBV12-4, the J call TRBJ2-1; D unclear. This CDR3 is 12 amino acids long. Trimming took off 5 bases at V and 7 bases at J, with 9 bases between the two ends. CDR3 loop: CASSVRSNEQFF. The CDR3 coding sequence is TGTGCCAGCAGTGTCCGTTCGAATGAGCAGTTCTTC.

About this clonotype: The junction departs from the called germline gene at one end, perhaps through a read error. V usage is TRBV12-3 or TRBV12-4 and J usage is TRBJ2-1; 9 bases fit TRBD2. The CDR3 is 19 amino acids. The CDR3 reads CTSSFSGASGTSSYNEQFF. The CDR3 DNA follows: TGTACCAGCAGTTTCTCAGGGGCTAGCGGGACTAGCTCCTACAATGAGCAGTTCTTC.

This clonotype has more than one count but fewer than ten. V and J are TRBV28 and TRBJ2-3, with 9 bases lining up with TRBD1. The V gene end was trimmed by 4 bases and the J gene end by 6 bases; junction bases not matched to a gene: 8. Germline V lookup: CDR1 MDHEN, CDR2 SYDVKM. This CDR3 region has 15 residues. CDR3 sequence reads: CASSSQGAPRDTQYF. The CDR3 bases are TGTGCCAGCAGTTCACAGGGGGCCCCCCGCGATACGCAGTATTTT.

The chain employs TRBV2 and TRBJ2-7, with D perhaps matching TRBD1 (6 bases). This CDR3 region has 12 residues. Trimming stripped 7 bases from V and 3 bases from J, with 10 bases between. CDR1 SNHLY and CDR2 FYNNEI come from the germline V gene. In DNA form, the CDR3 reads TGTGCCAGCATTGGGGGCCTCTACGAGCAGTACTTC. Translating gives CASIGGLYEQYF.

V is TRBV29-1 and J is TRBJ1-1; D is uncertain. Trimming took 6 bases from V and 0 from J, leaving 8 bases between them. Germline V gene sequence: CDR1 SQVTM, CDR2 ANQGSEA. The CDR3 consists of 12 residues. CDR3 nucleotide sequence: TGCAGCGTCACGTCAGTGAACACTGAAGCTTTCTTT. It encodes CSVTSVNTEAFF.